This paragraph reports one TCR beta chain. This sample was taken from a study of blood T cell repertoires in COVID-19. The repertoire was sequenced with immunoSEQ multiplex PCR; TCRdb's copy has only in-frame clones and lacks some. The table records over 25,000 clones, approximately 80% of them present only once. This CDR3 is built from 14 residues. J gave up 7 bases and V 3 bases, and 8 bases lay outside the gene matches. The germline CDR1 and CDR2 sequences are KGHSH and LQKENI. The genes are TRBV18 and TRBJ2-7; 8 positions match TRBD2. The receptor's source is a human donor in a cohort sampled during active COVID-19. Sequenced input: peripheral blood. CDR3: CASSPRRGAQEQYF. In nucleotides, the CDR3 is TGTGCCAGCTCACCTAGGCGGGGGGCACAGGAGCAGTACTTC. The entire variable domain, with the rest obtained from reference TRBV18 and TRBJ2-7, is as follows: NAGVMQNPRHLVRRRGQEARLRCSPMKGHSHVYWYRQLPEEGLKFMVYLQKENIIDESGMPKERFSAEFPKEGPSILRIQQVVRGDSAAYFCASSPRRGAQEQYFGPGTRLTVT.